A selection of T cell receptor beta chains follows, all from one sample in a study of long-term antiretroviral therapy in people with HIV. The assay was immunoSEQ multiplex PCR, and TCRdb's table has in-frame clones only and misses some. The data hold roughly 13,000 clones, with about 80% observed a single time. Here the sequenced sample was unsorted PBMCs, taken 1.3 years before starting antiretroviral therapy. These receptors all stem from a man in his forties with HIV. The CDR3 runs from the conserved cysteine through the conserved F or W. D genes are given only for firm matches. Clone size, where shown, is once, few, many, or a class for clones that have expanded.

V gene	clone size	D gene	J gene	CDR3 DNA	CDR3 protein
TRBV30	-	-	TRBJ2-5	TGTGCCTGGAGGGCTTTAGGGATCGAGACCCAGTACTTC	CAWRALGIETQYF
TRBV19	-	-	TRBJ1-2	TGTGCCAGTAGCACTCCCGGTTTGGGATATGGCTACACCTTC	CASSTPGLGYGYTF
TRBV15	-	TRBD1	TRBJ1-2	TGTGCCACCAGCGAAGGCCCAGGGGGCGGTGGCTACACCTTC	CATSEGPGGGGYTF
TRBV2	medium-sized	-	TRBJ1-4	TGTGCCAGCAGTGAATGGGAGGGACCTAATGAAAAACTGTTTTTT	CASSEWEGPNEKLFF
TRBV7-9	-	-	TRBJ1-1	TGTGCCAGCAGCTCTAAAAACACTGAAGCTTTCTTT	CASSSKNTEAFF
TRBV7-9	-	-	TRBJ1-1	TGTGCCAGCAGCTTATGGACCTCGGGAGCTTTCTTT	CASSLWTSGAFF
TRBV7-2	-	-	TRBJ2-7	TGTGCCAGCCGGAAGGGGGGGGCTTATATGAAGCAGTACTTC	CASRKGGAYMKQYF
TRBV19	few	-	TRBJ1-2	TGTGCCAGTCACGAGTCCGAAGGGTATGGCTACACCTTC	CASHESEGYGYTF
TRBV5-1	-	TRBD1	TRBJ1-4	TGCGCCAGCAGGACGGGACAGGGTTCGTCGATTAAGGAAAAACTGTTTTTT	CASRTGQGSSIKEKLFF
TRBV27	-	-	TRBJ1-5	TGTGCCAGCAGTCGGGGGATTGTGCCGGGTCAGCCCCAGCATTTT	CASSRGIVPGQPQHF
TRBV6-6	-	-	TRBJ2-7	TGTGCCAGCAGTTTTCAGCAAGAGCAGTACTTC	CASSFQQEQYF
TRBV5-4	-	TRBD2	TRBJ2-3	TGTGCCAGCAGCACAGCGGGGGGGCCTGGAGATACGCAGTATTTT	CASSTAGGPGDTQYF
TRBV19	-	-	TRBJ2-3	TGTGCCAGTAGTGACAGCCGAGGCGATACGCAGTATTTT	CASSDSRGDTQYF
TRBV5-1	-	-	TRBJ1-5	TGCGCCAGCAGAAGGGACGGTTCCAATCAGCCCCAGCATTTT	CASRRDGSNQPQHF
TRBV2	-	TRBD1	TRBJ1-6	TGTGCCAGCAGTACAGGGGGCAATTCACCCCTCCACTTT	CASSTGGNSPLHF
TRBV2	-	TRBD2	TRBJ2-1	TGTGCCAGCAGCCGTAGCGGGGGACAGAACCACAATGAGCAGTTCTTC	CASSRSGGQNHNEQFF
TRBV10-3	-	-	TRBJ1-4	TGTGCCATCAGTAGGGACATAGATGAAAAACTGTTTTTT	CAISRDIDEKLFF
TRBV18	-	-	TRBJ2-2	TGTGCCAGCTCACCCTCACAGGGTGACGACGCCGGGGAGCTGTTTTTT	CASSPSQGDDAGELFF
TRBV18	-	-	TRBJ2-1	TGTGCCAGCTCACCACTGGTTGGTTCCGGGACACGCAGCTCCTACAATGAGCAGTTCTTC	CASSPLVGSGTRSSYNEQFF
TRBV5-8	-	TRBD1	TRBJ1-2	TGTGCCAGCAGCTTTGGACAGGGGTTAGTCTATGGCTACACCTTC	CASSFGQGLVYGYTF
TRBV29-1	-	TRBD1	TRBJ1-2	TGCAGCGTCGCATCCATACAGGGGGCGGGTGGCTACACCTTC	CSVASIQGAGGYTF
TRBV4-1	-	-	TRBJ2-7	TGCGCCAGCAGCCAAGAGGGGAAAGGGGTCCCCTACGAGCAGTACTTC	CASSQEGKGVPYEQYF
TRBV5-8	-	-	TRBJ1-2	TGTGCCAGCAGCTTGGCGCAGGGTGGAGGCTACACCTTC	CASSLAQGGGYTF
TRBV7-9	-	-	TRBJ1-5	TGTGCCAGCAGCCTCCAAGGAGATCAGCCCCAGCATTTT	CASSLQGDQPQHF
TRBV6-1	-	TRBD1	TRBJ1-2	TGTGCCAGCAGCCGTGGACAGGGCTATGGCTACACCTTC	CASSRGQGYGYTF
TRBV7-9	-	-	TRBJ1-1	TGTGCCAGCAGCACAGATTCTATGAACACTGAAGCTTTCTTT	CASSTDSMNTEAFF
TRBV4-1	-	-	TRBJ2-7	TGCGCCAGCAGCCCGGGTCCGTCTTCCACCCACTCCTACGAGCAGTACTTC	CASSPGPSSTHSYEQYF
TRBV19	-	-	TRBJ1-4	TGTGCCAGTAGTATTGGGGGCCCCGGTGAAAAACTGTTTTTT	CASSIGGPGEKLFF
TRBV5-4	few	TRBD1	TRBJ1-6	TGTGCCAGCAGCTTGTCGACAGGGAGGGATTCACCCCTCCACTTT	CASSLSTGRDSPLHF
TRBV7-8	once	-	TRBJ2-5	TGTGCCAGCAGCTCCGGGGAGGCACAAGAGACCCAGTACTTC	CASSSGEAQETQYF
TRBV5-5	-	-	TRBJ1-2	TGTGCCAGCAGCTTACCCGGGACGGCTAACTATGGCTACACCTTC	CASSLPGTANYGYTF
TRBV7-7	-	TRBD2	TRBJ2-1	TGTGCCAGCAGCTTACGACTAGCGGGGACGAATGAGCAGTTCTTC	CASSLRLAGTNEQFF
TRBV7-9	-	-	TRBJ2-1	TGTGCCAGCAGCCCCTACGCCGCCAGCTCCTACAATGAGCAGTTCTTC	CASSPYAASSYNEQFF
TRBV7-9	-	-	TRBJ1-1	TGTGCCAGCAGCAAGACGGCAACAGTGAACACTGAAGCTTTCTTT	CASSKTATVNTEAFF
TRBV7-2	-	-	TRBJ1-2	TGTGCCAGCAGCTCACAGATCATGTATGGCTACACCTTC	CASSSQIMYGYTF
TRBV10-3	-	-	TRBJ1-5	TGTGCCATCAGTGAGTCGACAGATAATCAGCCCCAGCATTTT	CAISESTDNQPQHF
TRBV10-2	-	-	TRBJ1-2	TGCGCCAGCCTCAACAGGGAGGGGAATGGCTACACCTTC	CASLNREGNGYTF
TRBV9	few	TRBD2	TRBJ2-1	TGTGCCAGCAGCCCGAAAGGGCTAGCGGGGGGCTTCTACAATGAGCAGTTCTTC	CASSPKGLAGGFYNEQFF
TRBV30	few	-	TRBJ1-2	TGTGCCTGGAGTGTGTCCGGATACTATGGCTACACCTTC	CAWSVSGYYGYTF
TRBV19	-	-	TRBJ2-2	TGTGCCAGTAGTTCTCGGCCCGGTCTCACCGGGGAGCTGTTTTTT	CASSSRPGLTGELFF
TRBV5-6	-	-	TRBJ2-7	TGTGCCAGCAGCTTGGGGTCAGGGTTCCCCTACGAGCAGTACTTC	CASSLGSGFPYEQYF
TRBV15	-	-	TRBJ2-7	TGTGCCACCAGCAGACCCTCCGGTCGGACCTACGAGCAGTACTTC	CATSRPSGRTYEQYF
TRBV6-6	-	TRBD2	TRBJ2-5	TGTGCCAGCAGTTCGGCCACTAGCGCAGAGACCCAGTACTTC	CASSSATSAETQYF
TRBV19	-	TRBD1	TRBJ2-7	TGTGCCAGTAGTCCCGACAGGGTACCTTCCTACGAGCAGTACTTC	CASSPDRVPSYEQYF
TRBV7-9	-	TRBD2	TRBJ2-1	TGTGCCAGCACTCCCTGGAGCGGGGGGGCTATTGAGCAGTTCTTC	CASTPWSGGAIEQFF
TRBV5-1	few	-	TRBJ1-2	TGCGCCAGCAGCTTGGCCGCCGGGGATGGCTACACCTTC	CASSLAAGDGYTF
TRBV7-8	-	-	TRBJ2-7	TGTGCCAGCAGTCTGGACCCGCCGGGCGAGCAGTACTTC	CASSLDPPGEQYF
TRBV30	-	-	TRBJ2-5	TGTGCCTGGAGTTCTCTGGGGGCGCAAGAGACCCAGTACTTC	CAWSSLGAQETQYF
TRBV29-1	-	-	TRBJ1-3	TGCAGCGTTGGGGTGCAGGCCTCTGGAAACACCATATATTTT	CSVGVQASGNTIYF
TRBV29-1	-	-	TRBJ1-2	TGCAGCGTTGAATTCGCGGTGCGCCCTAACTATGGCTACACCTTC	CSVEFAVRPNYGYTF
TRBV5-6	-	TRBD1	TRBJ1-6	TGTGCCAGCAGCTACGGACAGGTTAATTCACCCCTCCACTTT	CASSYGQVNSPLHF
TRBV11-2	-	-	TRBJ1-1	TGTGCCAGCAGCTTGGGACTGCGGAGGCCAGAAGCTTTCTTT	CASSLGLRRPEAFF
TRBV6-6	few	-	TRBJ1-6	TGTGCCAGCAGTTACTCGAAGGCTTATAATTCACCCCTCCACTTT	CASSYSKAYNSPLHF
TRBV29-1	-	-	TRBJ1-2	TGCAGCGTTGAAAGGCGGCAGGTACACTATGGCTACACCTTC	CSVERRQVHYGYTF
TRBV5-6	once	-	TRBJ2-6	TGTGCCAGCAGCGGGGATGCTTTGGGGGCCAACGTCCTGACTTTC	CASSGDALGANVLTF
TRBV9	-	-	TRBJ1-3	TGTGCCAGCAGCCCCCGGGAAGGGGGAAACACCATATATTTT	CASSPREGGNTIYF
TRBV27	-	-	TRBJ1-1	TGTGCCAGCAGTTTATCTATGGGGACGGTGAACACTGAAGCTTTCTTT	CASSLSMGTVNTEAFF
TRBV2	-	-	TRBJ1-6	TGTGCCAGCAGTCTGGACAGTTTTAATTCACCCCTCCACTTT	CASSLDSFNSPLHF